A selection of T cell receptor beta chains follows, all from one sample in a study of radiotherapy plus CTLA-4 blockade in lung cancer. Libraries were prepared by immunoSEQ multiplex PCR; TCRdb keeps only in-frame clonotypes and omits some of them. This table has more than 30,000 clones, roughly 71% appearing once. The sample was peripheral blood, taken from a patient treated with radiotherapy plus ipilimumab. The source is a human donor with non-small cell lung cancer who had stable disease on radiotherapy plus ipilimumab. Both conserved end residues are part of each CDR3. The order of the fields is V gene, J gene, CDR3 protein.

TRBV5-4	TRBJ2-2	CASSLNAYFGGTGELFF
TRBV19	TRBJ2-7	CASSSIAGGTYEQYF
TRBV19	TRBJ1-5	CASSIGQGFWQPQHF
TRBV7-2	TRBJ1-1	CASSQQPNTEAFF
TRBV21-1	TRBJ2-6	CASSPRPYSGANVLTF
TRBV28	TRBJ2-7	CASSIGQGRGSYEQYF
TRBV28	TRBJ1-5	CASRLGGLSNQPQHF
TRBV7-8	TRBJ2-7	CASSHRGGVFYEQYF
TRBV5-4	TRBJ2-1	CASSHTSGASSYNEQFF
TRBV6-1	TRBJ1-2	CASKSQVYGYTF
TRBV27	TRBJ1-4	CASRTQGAGKEKLFF
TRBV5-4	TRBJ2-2	CASSLDLVTNTGELFF
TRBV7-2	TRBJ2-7	CASSFGYGRGGYEQYF
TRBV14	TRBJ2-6	CASRLTGAGANVLTF
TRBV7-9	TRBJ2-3	CASSLSSVETDTQYF
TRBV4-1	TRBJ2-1	CASSHGARVGRNSYNEQFF
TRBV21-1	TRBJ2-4	CASNQAKNIQYF
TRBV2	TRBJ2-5	CASSLQGGETQYF
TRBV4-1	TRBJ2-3	CASSQKSPGLATDTQYF
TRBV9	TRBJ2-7	CASSVGPGANEQYF
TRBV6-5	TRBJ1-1	CASSYLAGENTEAFF
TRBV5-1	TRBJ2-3	CASNPLGVSTDTQYF
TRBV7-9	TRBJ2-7	CASSFPSGGSTSGTYEQYF
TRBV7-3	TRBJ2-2	CASSWQGPPGELFF
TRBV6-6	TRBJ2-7	CATRDGTGGKEYEQYF
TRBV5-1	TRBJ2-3	CASSFTGIRGPDTQYF
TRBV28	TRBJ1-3	CASSLIGVGEGNTIYF
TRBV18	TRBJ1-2	CASSRGTGSYGYTF
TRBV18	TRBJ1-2	CASSERTGAIYGYTF
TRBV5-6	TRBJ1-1	CASNDIRSSNMNTEAFF
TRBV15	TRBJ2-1	CATSRDIPQGASSYNEQFF
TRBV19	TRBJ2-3	CASTLGQGAADTQYF
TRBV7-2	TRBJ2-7	CASSLEGGAYEQYF
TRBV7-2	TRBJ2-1	CASSHSGIGDNEQFF
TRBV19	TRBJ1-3	CASRRQISGNTIYF
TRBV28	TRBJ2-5	CASSLDRRQETQYF
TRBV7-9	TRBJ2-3	CASSSSGGTDTQYF
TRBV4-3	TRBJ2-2	CASNVRGANTGELFF
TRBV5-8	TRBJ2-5	CASSLALAGMETQYF
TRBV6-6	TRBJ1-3	CASTPGPRRNTIYF
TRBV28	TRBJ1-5	CASSLSGYRGGGQPQHF
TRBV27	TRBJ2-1	CASSRRQGNEQFF
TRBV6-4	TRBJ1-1	CASSADRDTEAFF
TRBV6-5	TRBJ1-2	CASSYYPPRGLPGTF
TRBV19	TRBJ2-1	CASSPLSGSSYNEQFF
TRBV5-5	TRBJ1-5	CASSPPGRERGQPQHF
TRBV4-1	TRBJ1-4	CASSQEGRNEKLFF
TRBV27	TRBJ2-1	CASSLRASGDNEQFF
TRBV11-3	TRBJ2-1	CASRSGNEQFF
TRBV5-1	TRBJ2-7	CASSLGPPYEQYF
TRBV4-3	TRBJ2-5	CASSQASGETQYF
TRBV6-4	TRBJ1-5	CASSPLGGGSQPQHF
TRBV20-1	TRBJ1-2	CSASPNYGYTF
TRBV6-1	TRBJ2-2	CASSELAGGRAGELFF